Shown below are 18 T cell receptor beta chains from a single sample sequenced in a study of T-cell memory formation after mild COVID-19. One entry per CDR3 protein results from TCRdb running MiXCR on the 5' RACE reads. The table shows hundreds of thousands of distinct CDR3 sequences, with 20% to 25% occurring only once. The sample comprised PBMCs or a T cell subset sorted from them (not recorded which). These receptors all stem from an adult woman who had mild COVID-19 (a few samples of this study predate the infection). Cell type and time point are not known.

The rearrangement joins TRBV5-1 to TRBJ2-3; possible D gene TRBD2, 7 bases. This CDR3 comprises 17 residues. Between the trimmed V and J ends, which lost 0 bases and 1 base, there was a span of 15 bases. Germline lookup yields CDR1 SGHRS and CDR2 YFSETQ. As DNA, the CDR3 is TGCGCCAGCAGCTTGGCCAGGGGCGGGGGACGCACAGATACGCAGTATTTT. Translation gives CASSLARGGGRTDTQYF.

The V call is TRBV7-2, the J call TRBJ1-1; D is undetermined. The germline gives CDR1 SGHTA, CDR2 FQGNSA. V was trimmed by 2 bases and J by 3 bases, leaving 13 bases between them. This CDR3 comprises 15 residues. For the CDR3, the DNA is TGTGCCAGCAGCTTATTGGGCCCGAGGGACACTGAAGCTTTCTTT. Protein: CASSLLGPRDTEAFF.

J is TRBJ2-7 and V is TRBV19; D might be TRBD1 or TRBD2, each matching 5 bases. Trimming stripped 5 bases from V and 4 bases from J, with 12 bases between. The germline V gene encodes CDR1 LNHDA and CDR2 SQIVND (reference sequence). This CDR3 contains 13 residues. Here the CDR3 reads CASSEGRRYEQYF. In DNA, the CDR3 is TGTGCCAGTAGTGAGGGGCGCAGGTACGAGCAGTACTTC.

This clonotype was counted ten times or more. This chain links TRBV10-3 with TRBJ2-1, with 9 bases matching TRBD2. CDR1 is ENHRY, CDR2 SYGVKD, per germline. This CDR3 region has 16 residues. The V segment lost 6 bases and the J segment 0 bases; nucleotides outside the gene matches: 6. CDR3 residues: CAIRGVSGSSYNEQFF. DNA for the CDR3: TGTGCCATCAGAGGAGTTAGCGGGAGCTCCTACAATGAGCAGTTCTTC.

This clonotype showed up many times. The chain combines TRBV3-1 with TRBJ2-5; D is unresolved. This CDR3 is built from 12 residues. The germline gives CDR1 LGHDT, CDR2 YNNKEL (reference sequence). V was shortened by 4 bases and J by 13 bases, with 16 bases between the two germline ends. CDR3 DNA: TGTGCCAGCAGCCCCCTCGACCCGCAATTGTACTTC. Its translation: CASSPLDPQLYF.

This clonotype was observed at least ten times. The J gene is TRBJ2-7, the V gene TRBV7-6, with TRBD1 matching 7 bases. The length of the CDR3 is 13 residues. J lost 6 bases, V lost 1 base, and 3 bases had no gene match. The germline V gene has CDR1 SGHVS and CDR2 FNYEAQ. CDR3 loop: CASSLEQGSEQYF. In DNA form, the CDR3 reads TGTGCCAGCAGCTTAGAACAGGGGAGCGAGCAGTACTTC.

This sequence joins TRBV25-1 and TRBJ2-6; the match to TRBD1 covers 12 bases. Germline V gives CDR1 MGHDK, CDR2 SYGVNS. Trimming at V came to 6 bases and at J to 3 bases, leaving 3 bases not matched to a gene. This CDR3 region has 16 residues. This CDR3 reads CASRGTGGGGANVLTF. The DNA of the CDR3 is TGTGCCAGCAGAGGGACAGGGGGCGGTGGGGCCAACGTCCTGACTTTC.

The chain uses TRBV29-1 and TRBJ2-1, with D unresolved. The CDR3 has 10 residues. CDR1 and CDR2 from the germline V gene are SQVTM and ANQGSEA. Trimming left V 6 bases short and J 4 bases short, with 4 bases between. CDR3 in DNA: TGCAGCGTAGAATACAATGAGCAGTTCTTC. Protein sequence: CSVEYNEQFF.

This sequence joins TRBV23-1 and TRBJ2-7; no clear D gene. TRBV23-1 is an open reading frame, and its role is uncertain. CDR3 length equals 13 residues. Trimming stripped 0 bases from V and 6 bases from J, with 9 bases between. CDR3 DNA sequence: TGCGCCAGCAGTCAATCGCCAGTCGCCGAGCAGTACTTC. Residues: CASSQSPVAEQYF.

This clonotype occurred a few times. The chain uses TRBV12-3 or TRBV12-4 and TRBJ1-2, with a weak D call TRBD1 (5 bases). The length of the CDR3 is 18 residues. V was pared by 5 bases and J by 3 bases, with 25 bases between. CDR3 in amino acids: CASSPLGPRAGPYYGYTF. The CDR3 bases are TGTGCCAGCAGTCCCCTGGGACCCAGGGCCGGCCCCTACTATGGCTACACCTTC.

This rearrangement joins TRBV9 to TRBJ2-3; tentatively, D is TRBD2 (5 bases). V was pared by 4 bases and J by 0 bases, with 9 bases between. Germline CDR1 reads SGDLS; CDR2 reads YYNGEE. The CDR3 covers 14 residues. The CDR3 is CASSSRTSTDTQYF. CDR3 nucleotides: TGTGCCAGCAGCTCTAGGACTAGCACAGATACGCAGTATTTT.

This chain connects TRBV6-2 or TRBV6-3 to TRBJ2-1, with 8 bases fitting TRBD1. The trim removed 7 bases at V and 4 bases at J, leaving 15 bases unmatched. The CDR3 runs 17 residues. Per the germline V gene, CDR1 is MNHEY and CDR2 is SVGEGT. The CDR3 loop reads CASNPLPRDRLYNEQFF. The CDR3 DNA reads as TGTGCCAGCAATCCACTCCCCCGGGACAGGCTTTACAATGAGCAGTTCTTC.

This clonotype showed up just a few times. The CDR3 here is CASSQGSGGDYGYTF. In nucleotides, the CDR3 is TGTGCCAGCAGCCAAGGATCAGGGGGGGACTATGGCTACACCTTC. The J gene is TRBJ1-2, the V gene TRBV4-2; TRBD1 matches at 7 bases. Germline trimming cut 1 base from V and 3 bases from J; bases unmatched to any gene: 5. The CDR3 is 15 amino acids. The germline V gene encodes CDR1 LGHNA and CDR2 YNFKEQ.

The chain combines TRBV29-1 with TRBJ2-5, with a possible D match to TRBD1 (6 bases). This CDR3 spans 14 amino acids. The V end lost 3 bases, the J end lost 6 bases, and 17 bases lay between the germline ends. From germline, CDR1 is SQVTM and CDR2 ANQGSEA. The CDR3 protein is CSVDGDISAKTQYF. The CDR3 DNA reads TGCAGCGTTGATGGGGACATCTCCGCGAAGACCCAGTACTTC.

This clonotype was found a few times. The chain links TRBV12-3 or TRBV12-4 to TRBJ2-1, with 9 bases lining up with TRBD2. The CDR3 has 16 amino acids. Trimming removed 3 bases from V and 6 bases from J; junction bases left unmatched: 9. CDR3 in amino acids: CASSFPAGGLGNEQFF. CDR3 nucleotides: TGTGCCAGCAGTTTTCCTGCGGGGGGGCTGGGCAATGAGCAGTTCTTC.

Details on this clonotype: The junction does not match germline at one end; this may be a read error. This rearrangement joins TRBV12-3 or TRBV12-4 to TRBJ1-2; no firm D call. CDR3 length equals 12 residues. DNA for the CDR3: TGTGCCAGCAGTTTAGTAGGGCTTGACCGGGTCTTC. Translating gives CASSLVGLDRVF.

This clonotype was seen a few times. This chain links TRBV6-4 with TRBJ2-7; D is possibly TRBD2 (6 bases). Germline V gene lookup returns CDR1 MRHNA and CDR2 SNTAGT. The CDR3 extends over 13 amino acids. Trimming shortened V by 7 bases and J by 3 bases, and 13 bases separated the two germline ends. The CDR3 spells CASTDEEGYEQYF. The CDR3, as DNA: TGTGCCAGCACCGACGAGGAGGGCTACGAGCAGTACTTC.

This chain joins TRBV7-2 and TRBJ1-4; D is possibly TRBD1 (5 bases). V was cut by 5 bases and J by 8 bases, with 21 bases left in between. The CDR3 runs 16 residues. Looked up from germline, CDR1 is SGHTA and CDR2 is FQGNSA. The CDR3 region is CASSQKGRPRGEKLFF. DNA for the CDR3: TGTGCCAGCAGCCAGAAAGGAAGACCTCGGGGGGAAAAACTGTTTTTT. The full variable domain, completed using reference TRBV7-2 and TRBJ1-4, is GAGVSQSPSNKVTEKGKDVELRCDPISGHTALYWYRQSLGQGLEFLIYFQGNSAPDKSGLPSDRFSAERTGGSVSTLTIQRTQQEDSAVYLCASSQKGRPRGEKLFFGSGTQLSVL.